The rows below give T cell receptor beta chains drawn from one sample of a study of blood T cell repertoires in COVID-19. The data were produced by immunoSEQ multiplex PCR, yet TCRdb's version contains in-frame clones alone and is incomplete. The sample holds around 260,000 clones, around nine tenths seen once. Sequencing used peripheral blood. The origin of the receptors is a man in his forties who had recovered from COVID-19. CDR3s include the opening cysteine and the closing phenylalanine or tryptophan. The D gene is left open where the match is weak. Clone size is given for some rows only: seen once, a few or many times, or a class if the clone is expanded.

-,TRBV9,few,TRBJ1-5,CASSDYGGQPQHF,TGTGCCAGCAGTGACTACGGGGGACAGCCCCAGCATTTT
-,TRBV5-1,-,TRBJ2-7,CASSPRGGVGEQYF,TGCGCCAGCAGCCCTCGTGGAGGGGTGGGCGAGCAGTACTTC
TRBD1,TRBV6-5,-,TRBJ1-2,CASSSGTVATYYGYTF,TGTGCCAGCAGTTCCGGGACAGTGGCGACTTACTATGGCTACACCTTC
-,TRBV3-1/TRBV3-2,-,TRBJ1-1,CASSQGQGHAEAFF,TGTGCCAGCAGCCAAGGTCAGGGGCACGCGGAAGCTTTCTTT
-,TRBV24-1,-,TRBJ2-7,CATSDCQGLGYEQYF,TGTGCCACCAGTGATTGCCAGGGGTTAGGCTACGAGCAGTACTTC
-,TRBV7-2,-,TRBJ2-1,CASKGSGYNEQFF,TGTGCCAGCAAAGGTAGCGGCTACAATGAGCAGTTCTTC
TRBD2,TRBV27,-,TRBJ2-2,CASSLFSSGNTGELFF,TGTGCCAGCAGTTTATTTTCTAGCGGTAACACCGGGGAGCTGTTTTTT
TRBD2,TRBV10-3,-,TRBJ2-7,CAISEGGRAAEQYF,TGTGCCATCAGTGAGGGCGGGAGGGCCGCCGAGCAGTACTTC
-,TRBV21-1,-,TRBJ2-1,CASSKAPRTGERGTLDNEQFF,TGTGCCAGCAGCAAAGCTCCACGGACAGGGGAACGGGGAACGTTGGACAATGAGCAGTTCTTC
TRBD2,TRBV18,-,TRBJ2-7,CASSPGGAEQYF,TGTGCCAGCTCACCCGGGGGGGCCGAGCAGTACTTC
TRBD2,TRBV10-1,-,TRBJ2-1,CASSESGGPQEFF,TGCGCCAGCAGTGAGTCGGGAGGGCCCCAAGAGTTCTTC
TRBD2,TRBV7-2,-,TRBJ2-1,CASSPVGGVNNEQFF,TGTGCCAGCAGCCCAGTGGGGGGGGTCAACAATGAGCAGTTCTTC
TRBD1,TRBV6-2/TRBV6-3,-,TRBJ1-2,CASSTQGANGYTF,TGTGCCAGCAGTACACAGGGGGCCAATGGCTACACCTTC
-,TRBV10-3,-,TRBJ2-5,CAISEGQGHKTQYF,TGTGCCATCAGTGAGGGTCAGGGTCACAAGACCCAATACTTC
-,TRBV4-3,once,TRBJ1-2,CASSQRQTTYGYTF,TGCGCCAGCAGCCAGAGACAGACCACCTATGGCTACACCTTC
TRBD1,TRBV6-5,-,TRBJ2-7,CASSYVGGQGAREQYF,TGTGCCAGCAGTTACGTAGGCGGGCAGGGGGCGAGAGAGCAGTACTTC
TRBD1,TRBV9,-,TRBJ2-3,CASSVGQGRSTDTQYF,TGTGCCAGCAGCGTAGGACAGGGGAGGTCCACAGATACGCAGTATTTT
TRBD1,TRBV29-1,many,TRBJ1-2,CSAEGTGFGYTF,TGCAGCGCAGAGGGGACAGGGTTTGGCTACACCTTC
TRBD1,TRBV4-3,-,TRBJ1-2,CASSQDEGAGGYTF,TGCGCCAGCAGCCAAGATGAGGGGGCCGGAGGCTACACCTTC
TRBD1,TRBV18,once,TRBJ1-1,CASSPRKTGGNTEAFF,TGTGCCAGCTCACCACGAAAAACAGGGGGGAACACTGAAGCTTTCTTT
TRBD2,TRBV2,-,TRBJ2-3,CASRVGLAASTDTQYF,TGTGCCAGCAGGGTGGGACTAGCGGCTAGCACAGATACGCAGTATTTT
-,TRBV6-5,-,TRBJ1-2,CASSYSSGAGYTF,TGTGCCAGCAGTTACTCGAGCGGGGCTGGCTACACCTTC
TRBD2,TRBV18,-,TRBJ2-3,CASSSTGTSGTDTQYF,TGTGCCAGCTCATCCACCGGGACTAGCGGCACAGATACGCAGTATTTT
-,TRBV19,-,TRBJ1-1,CASKQGFRGAYF,TGTGCCAGTAAGCAGGGCTTCCGTGGGGCCTACTTT
TRBD1,TRBV3-1/TRBV3-2,once,TRBJ1-2,CASSHLGQGSGYTF,TGTGCCAGCAGCCACCTGGGACAGGGCAGCGGCTACACCTTC
-,TRBV5-6,-,TRBJ1-5,CASSLYGGTSNQPQHF,TGTGCCAGCAGCTTGTACGGGGGTACGAGCAATCAGCCCCAGCATTTT
-,TRBV21-1,-,TRBJ1-5,CASSNTRDNQPQHF,TGTGCCAGCAGCAACACCAGGGATAATCAGCCCCAGCATTTT
TRBD1,TRBV2,-,TRBJ1-4,CASSDPRIEGAFEKLFF,TGTGCCAGCAGTGATCCCCGGATCGAGGGGGCTTTCGAAAAACTGTTTTTT
-,TRBV7-6,-,TRBJ2-7,CASSLAGREAYEQYF,TGTGCCAGCAGCTTAGCGGGCAGGGAGGCCTACGAGCAGTACTTC
TRBD1,TRBV18,-,TRBJ1-4,CASSSRQGWHEKLFF,TGTGCCAGCTCATCTCGACAGGGTTGGCATGAAAAACTGTTTTTT
TRBD1,TRBV6-6,-,TRBJ1-3,CASSRLITGAGNTIYF,TGTGCCAGCAGTCGACTTATAACAGGGGCTGGAAACACCATATATTTT